Included here is one T cell receptor (beta chain) sequence, with context. Its specificity is not known. This sample stems from a study of T cells in Graves' hyperthyroidism and ophthalmopathy. Study-level background: The authors collected peripheral blood at initial diagnosis, before any treatment.

Broader study findings: By a 13 V-J model, ophthalmopathy was set apart from stable hyperthyroidism. Most expanded thyroid clonotypes above 0.001 also appeared in blood.

There were TCR beta CDR3 regions amplified from RNA transcripts. An initial round of RT-PCR targeting the TCR CDR3 relied on the HTBI primer set. TCRdb reprocessed the multiplex PCR reads via MiXCR and lists one record per CDR3 protein. Of about 59,000 distinct CDR3 sequences in the sample, roughly half are singletons; the top ten hold more than 3%. This receptor was identified in a woman aged 60-75 years with Graves' ophthalmopathy. What was sequenced was blood.

CDR3 loop: CAITSLAATNEQFF. The CDR3 nucleotides are TGTGCCATCACCTCACTCGCCGCGACCAATGAGCAGTTCTTC. The chain carries TRBV10-3 and TRBJ2-1; D ambiguous. Germline values: CDR1 ENHRY, CDR2 SYGVKD. V was trimmed by 7 bases and J by 6 bases, leaving 16 bases between them. This CDR3 has 14 residues.